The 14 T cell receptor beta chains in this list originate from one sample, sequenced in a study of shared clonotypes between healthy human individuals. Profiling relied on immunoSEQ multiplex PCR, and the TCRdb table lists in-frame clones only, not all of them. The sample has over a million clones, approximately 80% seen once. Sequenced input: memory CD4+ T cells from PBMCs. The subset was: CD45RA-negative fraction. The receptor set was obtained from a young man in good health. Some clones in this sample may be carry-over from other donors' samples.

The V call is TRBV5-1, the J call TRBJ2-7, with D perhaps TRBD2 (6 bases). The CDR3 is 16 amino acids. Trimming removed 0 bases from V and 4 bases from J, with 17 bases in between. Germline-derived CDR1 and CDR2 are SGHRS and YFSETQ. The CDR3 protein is CASSLVSSGGLYEQYF. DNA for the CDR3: TGCGCCAGCAGCTTGGTTTCTTCTGGGGGGTTATACGAGCAGTACTTC.

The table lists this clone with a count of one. CDR3 DNA sequence: TGTGCCATCAGTGAGTGGGGCAACAGGGGGCGAGGGAATCAGCCCCAGCATTTT. This codes for CAISEWGNRGRGNQPQHF. The chain joins TRBV10-3 to TRBJ1-5; 9 positions match TRBD1. The V gene end was trimmed by 1 base and the J gene end by 4 bases; junction bases not matched to a gene: 11. CDR1 is ENHRY and CDR2 is SYGVKD in the germline V gene. The length of the CDR3 is 18 residues.

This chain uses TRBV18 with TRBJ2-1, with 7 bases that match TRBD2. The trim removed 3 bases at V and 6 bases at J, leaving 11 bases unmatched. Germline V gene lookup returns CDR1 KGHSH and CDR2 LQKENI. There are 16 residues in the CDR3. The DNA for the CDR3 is TGTGCCAGCTCACCCGGTCTGCTAGCGGCGGGCAATGAGCAGTTCTTC. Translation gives CASSPGLLAAGNEQFF. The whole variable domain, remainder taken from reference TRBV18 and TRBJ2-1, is NAGVMQNPRHLVRRRGQEARLRCSPMKGHSHVYWYRQLPEEGLKFMVYLQKENIIDESGMPKERFSAEFPKEGPSILRIQQVVRGDSAAYFCASSPGLLAAGNEQFFGPGTRLTVL.

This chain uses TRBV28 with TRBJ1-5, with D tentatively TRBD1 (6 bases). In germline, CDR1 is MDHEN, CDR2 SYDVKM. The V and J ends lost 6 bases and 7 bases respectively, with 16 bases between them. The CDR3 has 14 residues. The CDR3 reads CASSTNRDLQPQHF. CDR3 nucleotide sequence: TGTGCCAGCAGCACCAACAGGGATTTGCAGCCCCAGCATTTT. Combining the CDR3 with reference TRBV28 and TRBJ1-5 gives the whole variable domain DVKVTQSSRYLVKRTGEKVFLECVQDMDHENMFWYRQDPGLGLRLIYFSYDVKMKEKGDIPEGYSVSREKKERFSLILESASTNQTSMYLCASSTNRDLQPQHFGDGTRLSIL.

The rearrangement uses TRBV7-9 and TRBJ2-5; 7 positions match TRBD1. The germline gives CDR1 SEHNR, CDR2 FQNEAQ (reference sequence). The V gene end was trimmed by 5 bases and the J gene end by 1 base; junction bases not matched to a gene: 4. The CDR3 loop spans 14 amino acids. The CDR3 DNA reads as TGTGCCAGCAGCCCCAGGGGGATCCAAGAGACCCAGTACTTC. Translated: CASSPRGIQETQYF.

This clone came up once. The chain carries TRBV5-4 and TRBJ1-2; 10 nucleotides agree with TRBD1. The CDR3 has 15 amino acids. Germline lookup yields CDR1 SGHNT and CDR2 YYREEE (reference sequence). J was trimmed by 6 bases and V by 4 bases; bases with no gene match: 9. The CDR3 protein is CASSPLLGQGDGYTF. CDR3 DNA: TGTGCCAGCAGCCCACTCCTTGGACAGGGGGATGGCTACACCTTC.

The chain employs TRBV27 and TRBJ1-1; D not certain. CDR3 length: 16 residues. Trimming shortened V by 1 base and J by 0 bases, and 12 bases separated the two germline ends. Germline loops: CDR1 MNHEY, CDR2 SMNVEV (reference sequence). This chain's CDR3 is CASSLFPTPMNTEAFF. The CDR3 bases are TGTGCCAGCAGTTTATTCCCGACTCCAATGAACACTGAAGCTTTCTTT.

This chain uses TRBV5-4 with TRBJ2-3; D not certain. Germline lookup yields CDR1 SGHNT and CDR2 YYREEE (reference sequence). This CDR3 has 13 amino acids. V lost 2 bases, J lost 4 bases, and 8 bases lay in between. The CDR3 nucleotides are TGTGCCAGCAGCTTTTTCTCGGCAGATACGCAGTATTTT. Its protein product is CASSFFSADTQYF.

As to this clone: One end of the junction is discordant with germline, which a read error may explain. The CDR3 spells CASARTTKHF. CDR3 nucleotides: TGTGCCAGCGCCAGGACGACCAAGCACTTC. The chain combines TRBV7-9 with TRBJ2-7; no firm D call. This CDR3 comprises 10 residues. CDR1 and CDR2 (germline): SEHNR, FQNEAQ (reference sequence).

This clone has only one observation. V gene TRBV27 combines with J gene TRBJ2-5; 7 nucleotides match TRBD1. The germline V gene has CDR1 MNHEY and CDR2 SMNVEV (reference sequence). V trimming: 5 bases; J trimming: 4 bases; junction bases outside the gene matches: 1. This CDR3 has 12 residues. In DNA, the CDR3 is TGTGCCAGCAGTCGACAGGGAGAGACCCAGTACTTC. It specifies CASSRQGETQYF.

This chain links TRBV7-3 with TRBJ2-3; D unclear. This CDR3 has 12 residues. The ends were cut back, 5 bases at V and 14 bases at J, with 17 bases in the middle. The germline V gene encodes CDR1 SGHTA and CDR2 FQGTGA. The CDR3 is CASSPGYSPAYF. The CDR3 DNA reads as TGTGCCAGCAGCCCTGGTTACTCCCCGGCGTATTTT.

CDR3 loop: CASRNDRGSGNEQFF. The CDR3 nucleotides read TGTGCCAGCAGGAACGACAGGGGATCAGGGAATGAGCAGTTCTTC. This rearrangement joins TRBV5-8 to TRBJ2-1; TRBD1 matches at 8 bases. Germline V gene lookup returns CDR1 SGHTS and CDR2 YDEGEE. This CDR3 region has 15 residues. Losses at the gene ends were 5 bases for V and 7 bases for J; bases not matched to a gene: 11.

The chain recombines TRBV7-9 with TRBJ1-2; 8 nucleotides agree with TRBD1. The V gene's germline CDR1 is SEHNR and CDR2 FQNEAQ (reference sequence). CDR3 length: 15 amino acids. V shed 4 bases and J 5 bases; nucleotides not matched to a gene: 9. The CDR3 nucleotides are TGTGCCAGCAGCTCAACCCGACAGGGGCTGTATGGCTACACCTTC. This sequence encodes CASSSTRQGLYGYTF.

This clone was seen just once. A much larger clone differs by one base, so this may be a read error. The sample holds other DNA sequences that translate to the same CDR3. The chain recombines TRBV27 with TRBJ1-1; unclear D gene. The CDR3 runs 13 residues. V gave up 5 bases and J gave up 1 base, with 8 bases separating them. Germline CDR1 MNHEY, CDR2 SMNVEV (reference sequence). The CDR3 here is CASSLQENTEAFF. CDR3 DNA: TGTGCCAGCAGTCTTCAGGAGAACACTGAAGCTTTCTTT.